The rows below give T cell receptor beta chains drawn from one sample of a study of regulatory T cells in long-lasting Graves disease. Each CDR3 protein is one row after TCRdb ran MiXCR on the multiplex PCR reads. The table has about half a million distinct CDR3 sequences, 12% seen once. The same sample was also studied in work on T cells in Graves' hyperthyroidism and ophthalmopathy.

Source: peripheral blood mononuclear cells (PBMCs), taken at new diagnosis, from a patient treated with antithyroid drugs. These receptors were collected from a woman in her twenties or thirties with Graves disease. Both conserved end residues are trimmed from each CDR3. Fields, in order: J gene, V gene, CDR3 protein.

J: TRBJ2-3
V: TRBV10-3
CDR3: AISGTGTGDTQY

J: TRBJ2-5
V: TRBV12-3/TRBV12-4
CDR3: ASRVLASGTQY

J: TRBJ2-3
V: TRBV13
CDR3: ASSLSRGISTDTQY

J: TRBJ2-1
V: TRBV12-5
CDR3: ASASYNEQF

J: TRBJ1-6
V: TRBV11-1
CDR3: ASSFRTGGSYNSPLH

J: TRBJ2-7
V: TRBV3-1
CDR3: ASSQASGRAYEQY

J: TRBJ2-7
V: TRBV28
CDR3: ASMSQDSYEQY

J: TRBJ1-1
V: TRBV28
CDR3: ASRIQLGGQVNTEAF

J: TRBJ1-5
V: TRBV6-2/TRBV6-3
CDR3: ASSKLPVVYSNQPQH

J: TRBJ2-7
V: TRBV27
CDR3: ASSRAGFNEQY

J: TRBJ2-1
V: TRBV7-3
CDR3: ASSPSVGNEQF

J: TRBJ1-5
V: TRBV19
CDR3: ASSIFGSFWQPQH

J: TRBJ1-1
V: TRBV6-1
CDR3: ASSVQVHPKVMNTEAF

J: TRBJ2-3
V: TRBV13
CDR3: ASSFYSLSTDTQY

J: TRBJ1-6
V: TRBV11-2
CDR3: ASSFRPTHYNSPLH

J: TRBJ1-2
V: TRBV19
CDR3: ASADEPFGGYT

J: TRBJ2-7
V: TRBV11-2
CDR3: ASSFRGGMAEQY

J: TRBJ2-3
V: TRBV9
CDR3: ASSDQLYHADTQY

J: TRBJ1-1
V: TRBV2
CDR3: ASGGIRYAEAF

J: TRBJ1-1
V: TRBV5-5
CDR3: ASSWGQGSVRAF

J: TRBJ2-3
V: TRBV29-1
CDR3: SVEDRSGRTDTQY

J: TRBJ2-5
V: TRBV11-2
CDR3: ATTTSGRARETQY

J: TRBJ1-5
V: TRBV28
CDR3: ASSLGTGPQPQH

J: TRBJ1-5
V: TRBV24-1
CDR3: ATSESRGSNQPQH

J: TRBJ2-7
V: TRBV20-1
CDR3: SAPSPKKQY

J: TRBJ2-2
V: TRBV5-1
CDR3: ASSLWAGSNTGELF

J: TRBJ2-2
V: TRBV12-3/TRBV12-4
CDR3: ASSPSGLAANTGELF

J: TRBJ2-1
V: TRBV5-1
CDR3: ASSRRQRSNEQF

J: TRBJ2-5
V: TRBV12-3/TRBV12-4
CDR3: ASSPPRGTPYQETQY

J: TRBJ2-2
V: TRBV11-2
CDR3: ASRLAWNTGELF

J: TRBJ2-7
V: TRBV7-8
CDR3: ASSIFYEQY

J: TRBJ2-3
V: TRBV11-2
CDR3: ASRGPGDDTQY

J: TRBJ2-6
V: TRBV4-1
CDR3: ASIQRTGTGANVLT

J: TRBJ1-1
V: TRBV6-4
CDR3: ASSPQGGQKAF

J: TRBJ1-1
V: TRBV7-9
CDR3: ASSPNSHRGNTEAF

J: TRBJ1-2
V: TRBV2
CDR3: ASSEQKGAKYGYT

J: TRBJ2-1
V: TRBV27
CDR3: ASSFISGAPYNEQF

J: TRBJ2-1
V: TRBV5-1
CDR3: ASSPYLPTYNEQF

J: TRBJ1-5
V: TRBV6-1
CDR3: ASSDSRTGTNQPQH

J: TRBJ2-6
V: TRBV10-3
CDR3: ATTSKSSEANVLT

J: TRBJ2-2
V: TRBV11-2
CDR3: ASSFRHFGTSGNTGELF

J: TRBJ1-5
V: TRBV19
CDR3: ASSSQDQGNQPQH

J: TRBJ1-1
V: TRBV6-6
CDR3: ASSYSFTGATEAF

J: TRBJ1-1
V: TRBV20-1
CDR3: SASRDRGRGTEAF

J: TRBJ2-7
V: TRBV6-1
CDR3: ASRKTGRHYSYEQY